This record concerns one T cell receptor (beta chain) sequence. A junction end diverges from the germline sequence, so it may reflect a read error. The data originate from a study of patients and donors after allogeneic stem cell transplantation. TCRdb processed the RT-PCR reads anew with MiXCR; each CDR3 protein has one entry. The sample gives about a million distinct CDR3 sequences, 18% of which show up once; approximately 5.9% is in the top ten. CDR1 is DFQATT and CDR2 is SNEGSKA in the germline V gene (reference sequence). The CDR3 consists of 12 residues. This chain joins TRBV20-1 and TRBJ1-2; unclear D gene. The clonotype originates from a human donor who was either an allogeneic HSCT recipient or a stem cell or donor lymphocyte infusion donor (not recorded which). It is not recorded whose cells these are; they may come from a transplant donor. Sequencing used blood, either unsorted or a sorted T cell fraction (not recorded which). CDR3 residues: CSARSIVDGCTF. DNA for the CDR3: TGCAGTGCTAGATCGATCGTGGATGGCTGCACCTTC.